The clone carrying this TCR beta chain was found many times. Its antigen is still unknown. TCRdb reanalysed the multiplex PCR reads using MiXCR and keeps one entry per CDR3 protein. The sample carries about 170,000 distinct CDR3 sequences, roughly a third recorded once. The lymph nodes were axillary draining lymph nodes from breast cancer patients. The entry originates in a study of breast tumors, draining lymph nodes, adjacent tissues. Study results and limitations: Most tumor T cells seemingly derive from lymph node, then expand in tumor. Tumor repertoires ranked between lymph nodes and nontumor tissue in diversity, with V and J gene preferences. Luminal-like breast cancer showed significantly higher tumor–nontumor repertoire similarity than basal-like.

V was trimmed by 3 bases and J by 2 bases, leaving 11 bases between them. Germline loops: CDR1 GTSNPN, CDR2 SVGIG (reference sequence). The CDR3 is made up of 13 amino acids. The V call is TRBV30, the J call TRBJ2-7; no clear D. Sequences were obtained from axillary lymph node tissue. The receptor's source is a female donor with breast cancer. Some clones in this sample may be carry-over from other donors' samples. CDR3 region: CAWSELPPYEQYF. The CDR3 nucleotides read TGTGCCTGGAGCGAACTACCACCCTACGAGCAGTACTTC. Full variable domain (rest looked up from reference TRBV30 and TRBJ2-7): SQTIHQWPATLVQPVGSPLSLECTVEGTSNPNLYWYRQAAGRGLQLLFYSVGIGQISSEVPQNLSASRPQDRQFILSSKKLLLSDSGFYLCAWSELPPYEQYFGPGTRLTVT.